These T cell receptor beta chains were read from a single sample in a study of blood T cell repertoires in COVID-19. Repertoires were generated with immunoSEQ multiplex PCR, while TCRdb's copy carries only in-frame clones and drops some. The sample includes hundreds of thousands of clones, approximately 80% of them seen just once. The sample taken for sequencing was peripheral blood. The receptors derive from a woman between 50 and 59 years old with acute or convalescent COVID-19. The CDR3 runs from the conserved cysteine through the conserved F or W. The D gene is left open where the match is weak. Rows may omit the clone size; those that give it use once, few, many or a size class.

j_gene: TRBJ1-1
d_gene: TRBD1
abundance: NA
v_gene: TRBV9
CDR3aa: CASSITGQSNTEAFF
CDR3nt: TGTGCCAGCAGCATAACGGGACAGTCGAACACTGAAGCTTTCTTT

j_gene: TRBJ2-3
d_gene: TRBD2
abundance: once
v_gene: TRBV6-5
CDR3aa: CASSYSQRGRDTQYF
CDR3nt: TGTGCCAGCAGTTACTCCCAGCGGGGGCGAGATACGCAGTATTTT

j_gene: TRBJ2-5
d_gene: TRBD2
abundance: NA
v_gene: TRBV7-2
CDR3aa: CASSFGSGAGEETQYF
CDR3nt: TGTGCCAGCAGCTTTGGTTCGGGTGCGGGAGAAGAGACCCAGTACTTC

j_gene: TRBJ2-2
d_gene: TRBD1
abundance: NA
v_gene: TRBV19
CDR3aa: CASTRQGKTGELFF
CDR3nt: TGTGCCAGTACCCGACAGGGGAAAACCGGGGAGCTGTTTTTT

j_gene: TRBJ1-1
d_gene: TRBD1
abundance: NA
v_gene: TRBV13
CDR3aa: CASSSGQGGNTEAFF
CDR3nt: TGTGCCAGCAGCTCCGGACAGGGAGGTAACACTGAAGCTTTCTTT

j_gene: TRBJ1-1
d_gene: NA
abundance: NA
v_gene: TRBV6-5
CDR3aa: CASRQTAEAFF
CDR3nt: TGTGCCAGCAGACAGACGGCCGAAGCTTTCTTT

j_gene: TRBJ2-5
d_gene: NA
abundance: NA
v_gene: TRBV30
CDR3aa: CAYAGLVGETQYF
CDR3nt: TGTGCCTACGCAGGGCTCGTGGGGGAGACCCAGTACTTC

j_gene: TRBJ1-3
d_gene: TRBD1
abundance: NA
v_gene: TRBV24-1
CDR3aa: CATSDPGTGGSGNTIYF
CDR3nt: TGTGCCACCAGTGATCCCGGGACAGGGGGCAGTGGAAACACCATATATTTT

j_gene: TRBJ2-7
d_gene: TRBD1
abundance: NA
v_gene: TRBV3-1/TRBV3-2
CDR3aa: CASSQAGGGSYEQYF
CDR3nt: TGTGCCAGCAGTCAGGCAGGGGGTGGGAGCTACGAGCAGTACTTC

j_gene: TRBJ1-2
d_gene: TRBD1
abundance: NA
v_gene: TRBV15
CDR3aa: CATSRGQGYYGYTF
CDR3nt: TGTGCCACCAGCAGAGGACAGGGATACTATGGCTACACCTTC

j_gene: TRBJ1-1
d_gene: TRBD1
abundance: few
v_gene: TRBV7-9
CDR3aa: CASSLAGTGDTEAFF
CDR3nt: TGTGCCAGCAGCTTAGCGGGGACAGGGGACACTGAAGCTTTCTTT

j_gene: TRBJ1-5
d_gene: TRBD1
abundance: few
v_gene: TRBV5-5
CDR3aa: CASREHLGTANSNQPQHF
CDR3nt: TGTGCCAGCAGAGAACACCTCGGGACAGCGAATAGCAATCAGCCCCAGCATTTT

j_gene: TRBJ1-3
d_gene: NA
abundance: NA
v_gene: TRBV28
CDR3aa: CASSSFGNTIYF
CDR3nt: TGTGCCAGCAGCTCCTTCGGAAACACCATATATTTT

j_gene: TRBJ2-2
d_gene: TRBD2
abundance: NA
v_gene: TRBV5-1
CDR3aa: CASSLAGPNTGELFF
CDR3nt: TGCGCCAGCAGCTTAGCGGGACCGAACACCGGGGAGCTGTTTTTT

j_gene: TRBJ1-5
d_gene: NA
abundance: once
v_gene: TRBV3-1/TRBV3-2
CDR3aa: CASSYGNQPQHF
CDR3nt: TGTGCCAGCAGTTACGGGAATCAGCCCCAGCATTTT

j_gene: TRBJ1-2
d_gene: NA
abundance: once
v_gene: TRBV7-2
CDR3aa: CASSLVGTIDSYGYTF
CDR3nt: TGTGCCAGCAGCTTAGTGGGGACTATTGACAGCTATGGCTACACCTTC

j_gene: TRBJ2-3
d_gene: TRBD1
abundance: NA
v_gene: TRBV11-3
CDR3aa: CASSHRGTGGPDTQYF
CDR3nt: TGTGCCAGCAGCCACAGGGGGACAGGGGGGCCAGATACGCAGTATTTT

j_gene: TRBJ1-2
d_gene: NA
abundance: NA
v_gene: TRBV5-6
CDR3aa: CASSFFFIVQYGYTF
CDR3nt: TGTGCCAGCAGCTTTTTTTTTATTGTTCAGTATGGCTACACCTTC

j_gene: TRBJ1-2
d_gene: TRBD1
abundance: NA
v_gene: TRBV12-3/TRBV12-4
CDR3aa: CASSDREGYTF
CDR3nt: TGTGCCAGCAGCGACAGGGAGGGCTACACCTTC

j_gene: TRBJ1-5
d_gene: NA
abundance: NA
v_gene: TRBV28
CDR3aa: CASSLIAGNQPQHF
CDR3nt: TGTGCCAGCAGTTTAATTGCAGGGAATCAGCCCCAGCATTTT

j_gene: TRBJ2-1
d_gene: NA
abundance: few
v_gene: TRBV27
CDR3aa: CASSLYSSAGPFF
CDR3nt: TGTGCCAGCAGTTTATACTCTAGCGCGGGCCCGTTCTTC

j_gene: TRBJ2-7
d_gene: TRBD1
abundance: NA
v_gene: TRBV27
CDR3aa: CASSLRQGASEQYF
CDR3nt: TGTGCCAGCAGTTTAAGACAGGGGGCGAGCGAGCAGTACTTC

j_gene: TRBJ2-2
d_gene: TRBD1
abundance: NA
v_gene: TRBV7-7
CDR3aa: CASTPYLLGTGNTGELFF
CDR3nt: TGTGCTAGCACTCCTTACCTACTCGGGACAGGGAACACCGGGGAGCTGTTTTTT

j_gene: TRBJ2-3
d_gene: TRBD2
abundance: few
v_gene: TRBV18
CDR3aa: CASSPWTSGTDTQYF
CDR3nt: TGTGCCAGCTCACCGTGGACTAGCGGCACAGATACGCAGTATTTT

j_gene: TRBJ2-7
d_gene: NA
abundance: once
v_gene: TRBV7-9
CDR3aa: CASSPRGPGTTYEQYF
CDR3nt: TGTGCCAGCAGCCCAAGGGGCCCAGGGACAACCTACGAGCAGTACTTC

j_gene: TRBJ1-1
d_gene: NA
abundance: NA
v_gene: TRBV6-4
CDR3aa: CASSVTTATEAFF
CDR3nt: TGTGCCAGCAGTGTCACGACAGCCACTGAAGCTTTCTTT

j_gene: TRBJ2-5
d_gene: TRBD2
abundance: once
v_gene: TRBV11-2
CDR3aa: CASSFGAGEETQYF
CDR3nt: TGTGCCAGCAGCTTCGGAGCGGGGGAAGAGACCCAGTACTTC

j_gene: TRBJ2-1
d_gene: TRBD1
abundance: NA
v_gene: TRBV6-4
CDR3aa: CASSEGQGVYNEQFF
CDR3nt: TGTGCCAGCAGTGAGGGACAGGGGGTATACAATGAGCAGTTCTTC

j_gene: TRBJ1-5
d_gene: TRBD1
abundance: NA
v_gene: TRBV3-1/TRBV3-2
CDR3aa: CASSPTGGYQPQHF
CDR3nt: TGTGCCAGCAGCCCGACAGGGGGCTATCAGCCCCAGCATTTT

j_gene: TRBJ1-1
d_gene: NA
abundance: NA
v_gene: TRBV4-2
CDR3aa: CASSQRTLDNTAEAFF
CDR3nt: TGTGCCAGCAGCCAACGAACCTTAGACAATACCGCTGAAGCTTTCTTT

j_gene: TRBJ2-1
d_gene: TRBD2
abundance: NA
v_gene: TRBV10-3
CDR3aa: CAISNPGLAGGPAYNEQFF
CDR3nt: TGTGCCATCAGCAACCCGGGACTAGCGGGGGGGCCCGCCTACAATGAGCAGTTCTTC

j_gene: TRBJ1-5
d_gene: NA
abundance: NA
v_gene: TRBV28
CDR3aa: CASRQPGNQPQHF
CDR3nt: TGTGCCAGCCGCCAACCGGGGAATCAGCCCCAGCATTTT

j_gene: TRBJ2-5
d_gene: TRBD2
abundance: NA
v_gene: TRBV4-2
CDR3aa: CASSQRLAGGGPETQYF
CDR3nt: TGTGCCAGCAGCCAGCGACTAGCGGGAGGGGGGCCAGAGACCCAGTACTTC

j_gene: TRBJ2-3
d_gene: TRBD2
abundance: NA
v_gene: TRBV28
CDR3aa: CASSLLLAGDTDTQYF
CDR3nt: TGTGCCAGCAGTCTCCTACTAGCGGGGGACACAGATACGCAGTATTTT

j_gene: TRBJ2-7
d_gene: NA
abundance: few
v_gene: TRBV7-2
CDR3aa: CASSLRGISYEQYF
CDR3nt: TGTGCCAGCAGCTTACGCGGAATCTCCTACGAGCAGTACTTC

j_gene: TRBJ1-2
d_gene: TRBD1
abundance: NA
v_gene: TRBV28
CDR3aa: CASRNRPTGKSYTF
CDR3nt: TGTGCCAGCAGAAATAGGCCGACAGGGAAGAGCTACACCTTC

j_gene: TRBJ1-4
d_gene: NA
abundance: NA
v_gene: TRBV19
CDR3aa: CASRPRQLREKLFF
CDR3nt: TGTGCCAGTAGGCCTCGACAGTTAAGGGAAAAACTGTTTTTT

j_gene: TRBJ2-3
d_gene: TRBD2
abundance: NA
v_gene: TRBV3-1/TRBV3-2
CDR3aa: CASSFRAAGAPDTQYF
CDR3nt: TGTGCCAGCAGCTTCCGAGCAGCGGGAGCTCCCGATACGCAGTATTTT

j_gene: TRBJ1-5
d_gene: TRBD1
abundance: NA
v_gene: TRBV19
CDR3aa: CASLHSYRGPAGQPQHF
CDR3nt: TGTGCCAGCCTTCACTCCTACAGGGGCCCCGCGGGTCAGCCCCAGCATTTT

j_gene: TRBJ2-1
d_gene: NA
abundance: NA
v_gene: TRBV7-9
CDR3aa: CASRNDWSSYNEQFF
CDR3nt: TGTGCCAGCAGGAACGACTGGAGCTCCTACAATGAGCAGTTCTTC

j_gene: TRBJ1-4
d_gene: NA
abundance: NA
v_gene: TRBV4-3
CDR3aa: CASSQDNPGNEKLFF
CDR3nt: TGCGCCAGCAGCCAAGATAACCCGGGGAATGAAAAACTGTTTTTT

j_gene: TRBJ2-7
d_gene: NA
abundance: NA
v_gene: TRBV5-4
CDR3aa: CASSLAGQNSYEQYF
CDR3nt: TGTGCCAGCAGCTTAGCGGGTCAGAATTCCTACGAGCAGTACTTC

j_gene: TRBJ2-3
d_gene: NA
abundance: NA
v_gene: TRBV28
CDR3aa: CASSLPGVADTQYF
CDR3nt: TGTGCCAGCAGTTTGCCGGGGGTGGCAGATACGCAGTATTTT